The 28 T cell receptor beta chains given below trace back to one sample, sequenced in a study of brain T cells in children with intractable seizures. The sample's time point: blood from clinic visit 5 months post-surgery; TSC patient then seizure free. Data came from immunoSEQ multiplex PCR; TCRdb stores just in-frame clones and leaves some out. This sample has about 340,000 clones, with about 93% found just once. The sequencing here drew on peripheral blood, taken approximately 5 months after surgery. These receptors originate from a boy younger than two with tuberous sclerosis and intractable seizures.

J is TRBJ1-2 and V is TRBV7-2; the D is unclear. Trimming cost V 0 bases and J 2 bases, with 7 bases left between them. CDR3 size: 14 residues. Germline lookup yields CDR1 SGHTA and CDR2 FQGNSA. DNA for the CDR3: TGTGCCAGCAGCTTAGCAGGGAAGAACTATGGCTACACCTTC. Its protein is CASSLAGKNYGYTF.

The chain links TRBV12-3 or TRBV12-4 to TRBJ2-7; D call uncertain. Deletions cut 4 bases from V and 6 bases from J, with 7 bases between. The CDR3 consists of 11 residues. As DNA, the CDR3 is TGTGCCAGCAGTTCCCTGACCGAGCAGTACTTC. It translates to CASSSLTEQYF.

This clone was seen once. This chain connects TRBV7-2 to TRBJ1-4; 8 nucleotides agree with TRBD1. Per germline, CDR1 SGHTA and CDR2 FQGNSA. The J segment lost 8 bases and the V segment lost 5 bases, leaving 4 bases of the junction unmatched. The CDR3 is made up of 13 amino acids. This CDR3 reads CASSPQGAEKLFF. CDR3 sequence (DNA): TGTGCCAGCAGCCCGCAGGGGGCCGAAAAACTGTTTTTT.

The chain employs TRBV7-6 and TRBJ1-1, with D perhaps matching TRBD1 (6 bases). The CDR3 contains 16 residues. Germline-derived CDR1 and CDR2 are SGHVS and FNYEAQ. V was shortened by 0 bases and J by 0 bases, with 11 bases between the two germline ends. This CDR3 is CASSLAGGLLNTEAFF. In DNA form, the CDR3 reads TGTGCCAGCAGCTTAGCGGGGGGGCTGCTGAACACTGAAGCTTTCTTT.

This rearrangement joins TRBV6-5 to TRBJ1-6; D is unresolved. Trimming took 2 bases from V and 13 from J, leaving 12 bases between them. The CDR3 totals 13 residues. Germline V gene data show CDR1 as MNHEY and CDR2 as SVGAGI. Here the CDR3 DNA reads TGTGCCAGCAGTTACGGCGGAGATCCCCCCCTCCACTTT. As protein: CASSYGGDPPLHF.

This chain joins TRBV2 and TRBJ1-2; TRBD1 matches 7 bases. The J segment lost 5 bases and the V segment lost 5 bases, leaving 8 bases of the junction unmatched. Germline lookup yields CDR1 SNHLY and CDR2 FYNNEI. The CDR3 has 14 amino acids. This CDR3 reads CASSPSQGTYGYTF. The CDR3 nucleotides read TGTGCCAGCAGTCCCTCACAGGGGACATATGGCTACACCTTC.

The V and J genes are TRBV7-9 and TRBJ1-5, with TRBD1 matching over 11 bases. The CDR3 consists of 16 residues. V was clipped by 5 bases and J by 4 bases; unmatched bases: 7. Germline lookup yields CDR1 SEHNR and CDR2 FQNEAQ (reference sequence). In DNA form, the CDR3 reads TGTGCCAGCAGCGGGGACAGGGGGAGTGGAAATCAGCCCCAGCATTTT. This encodes CASSGDRGSGNQPQHF.

The CDR3 loop reads CASSPYTSGPSTDTQYF. The CDR3 DNA reads as TGCGCCAGCAGCCCATATACTAGCGGACCAAGCACAGATACGCAGTATTTT. The chain has TRBV5-1 and TRBJ2-3, with 8 bases aligning to TRBD2. The J segment lost 0 bases and the V segment lost 4 bases, leaving 10 bases of the junction unmatched. CDR3 length: 17 amino acids. Germline CDR1 reads SGHRS; CDR2 reads YFSETQ.

The chain employs TRBV5-5 and TRBJ2-3; no definite D call. The ends were cut back, 0 bases at V and 1 base at J, with 18 bases in the middle. The CDR3 consists of 18 residues. In germline, CDR1 is SGHKS, CDR2 YYEKEE (reference sequence). The CDR3: CASSLEVGTVVGTDTQYF. As DNA, the CDR3 is TGTGCCAGCAGCTTGGAGGTAGGCACAGTGGTTGGCACAGATACGCAGTATTTT.

This chain connects TRBV24-1 to TRBJ2-3, with 11 bases lining up with TRBD2. This CDR3 comprises 20 residues. With V trimmed by 3 bases and J by 5 bases, 18 bases remained unmatched. CDR1 is KGHDR and CDR2 is SFDVKD in the germline V gene. CDR3 coding DNA: TGTGCCACCAGTGATGGGAGACTAGCGGGGACGTTGGACCCTCTAGATACGCAGTATTTT. Translating it yields CATSDGRLAGTLDPLDTQYF.

The rearrangement links TRBV3-1 (or the pseudogene TRBV3-2) to TRBJ2-5, with TRBD2 as a possible D gene (7 bases). CDR3 length: 15 residues. Germline CDR1 reads LGHDT; CDR2 reads YNNKEL (reference sequence). V was trimmed by 4 bases and J by 5 bases, leaving 17 bases between them. The CDR3 DNA sequence: TGTGCCAGCAGCCTTCTAGGGGGGGTCCTTGAGACCCAGTACTTC. As protein: CASSLLGGVLETQYF.

This clone showed up just a few times. The V call is TRBV6-6, the J call TRBJ1-2; D is perhaps TRBD1 (6 bases). The CDR3 runs 12 residues. CDR1 is MNHNY, CDR2 SVGAGI, per germline (reference sequence). Trimming removed 2 bases at V and 8 bases at J, with 9 bases between. CDR3 bases: TGTGCCAGCAGTTACCCCGGGGGCGGCTACACCTTC. Amino acids: CASSYPGGGYTF.

The count of this clone is one. The V gene is TRBV3-1 (or the pseudogene TRBV3-2), the J gene TRBJ1-6, with D tentatively TRBD1 (5 bases). CDR1 and CDR2 from the germline V gene are LGHDT and YNNKEL (reference sequence). CDR3 length: 14 amino acids. Trimming took off 8 bases at V and 9 bases at J, with 17 bases between the two ends. CDR3 residues: CASRTGPGGSPLHF. The CDR3 bases are TGTGCCAGCCGCACGGGGCCGGGGGGTTCACCCCTCCACTTT.

V gene TRBV11-2 combines with J gene TRBJ1-1, with 9 bases aligning to TRBD1. CDR3 length: 16 amino acids. In germline, CDR1 is SGHAT, CDR2 FQNNGV. V shed 3 bases, J shed 4 bases, and the junction held 9 bases outside the gene matches. The CDR3 reads CASSFLLQGAGTEAFF. The DNA of the CDR3 is TGTGCCAGCAGCTTTCTACTACAGGGGGCCGGCACTGAAGCTTTCTTT.

This chain links TRBV11-2 with TRBJ2-7; 8 positions match TRBD2. J gave up 4 bases and V 3 bases, and 8 bases lay outside the gene matches. Germline V gene data show CDR1 as SGHAT and CDR2 as FQNNGV. CDR3 length: 15 residues. CDR3 loop: CASSFRGGSFYEQYF. The CDR3, as DNA: TGTGCCAGCAGCTTTCGGGGGGGTAGTTTTTACGAGCAGTACTTC.

This clone has a handful of counts. The chain carries TRBV5-6 and TRBJ1-1; D unclear. Germline V CDR1 and CDR2: SGHDT, YYEEEE. Trimming took off 4 bases at V and 1 base at J, with 11 bases between the two ends. This CDR3 has 14 residues. The CDR3 coding sequence is TGTGCCAGCAGCGGCCGGCCCCCGAACACTGAAGCTTTCTTT. It codes for CASSGRPPNTEAFF.

The CDR3 DNA reads TGTGCCAGCAGTGCACAGGGAGCAAAACTGTTTTTT. As protein: CASSAQGAKLFF. The rearrangement joins TRBV2 to TRBJ1-4; TRBD1 might be the D (6 bases). The CDR3 has 12 residues. V lost 4 bases and J 10 bases, leaving 10 bases between the germline ends. CDR1 and CDR2 (germline): SNHLY, FYNNEI.

The chain joins TRBV5-4 to TRBJ2-7; 11 bases fit TRBD1. This CDR3 has 14 amino acids. Per germline, CDR1 SGHNT and CDR2 YYREEE (reference sequence). V lost 4 bases and J lost 3; bases outside the gene matches: 3. The CDR3 bases are TGTGCCAGCAGCCCCGGGACAGGGGGCTACGAGCAGTACTTC. Protein product: CASSPGTGGYEQYF. The complete variable domain, with remaining parts taken from reference TRBV5-4 and TRBJ2-7, reads ETGVTQSPTHLIKTRGQQVTLRCSSQSGHNTVSWYQQALGQGPQFIFQYYREEENGRGNFPPRFSGLQFPNYSSELNVNALELDDSALYLCASSPGTGGYEQYFGPGTRLTVT.

V usage is TRBV6-1 and J usage is TRBJ1-3; TRBD1 matches 10 bases. The CDR3 sequence is 17 residues long. Germline V gene data show CDR1 as MNHNS and CDR2 as SASEGT. Trimming at V came to 3 bases and at J to 2 bases, leaving 7 bases not matched to a gene. The CDR3 region is CASSDGTGEFAGNTIYF. The CDR3 DNA sequence: TGTGCCAGCAGTGACGGGACAGGGGAATTCGCTGGAAACACCATATATTTT.

In this sample, this clone turned up once. The CDR3 here is CAWSVSRLAGWGDTQYF. The CDR3 DNA sequence: TGTGCCTGGAGTGTTAGCCGACTAGCGGGGTGGGGAGATACGCAGTATTTT. The chain recombines TRBV30 with TRBJ2-3, with TRBD2 matching 11 bases. Germline lookup yields CDR1 GTSNPN and CDR2 SVGIG (reference sequence). The CDR3 extends over 17 amino acids. The V segment lost 0 bases and the J segment 5 bases; nucleotides outside the gene matches: 10.

This clone was seen a few times. The gene calls are TRBV27 and TRBJ1-5, with D possibly TRBD1 on 5 matching bases. This CDR3 has 12 amino acids. V was pared by 3 bases and J by 7 bases, with 7 bases between. The germline V gene has CDR1 MNHEY and CDR2 SMNVEV (reference sequence). The CDR3 sequence is CASSFSGQPQHF. CDR3 bases: TGTGCCAGCAGTTTTTCAGGGCAGCCCCAGCATTTT.

The chain is built from TRBV4-1 and TRBJ2-3; D remains ambiguous. Deletions cut 0 bases from V and 8 bases from J, with 9 bases between. Germline V gene data show CDR1 as MGHRA and CDR2 as YSYEKL. CDR3 length: 13 residues. The CDR3 DNA sequence: TGCGCCAGCAGCCAAGAGGTCCAGCCTACGCAGTATTTT. This codes for CASSQEVQPTQYF.

The gene calls are TRBV4-1 and TRBJ1-6; 9 nucleotides align to TRBD1. This CDR3 comprises 15 residues. Unmatched junction bases numbered 8, after V lost 4 bases and J lost 10 bases. Germline V gene lookup returns CDR1 MGHRA and CDR2 YSYEKL. CDR3 DNA: TGCGCCAGCAGCCGGGTAGGGACAGGGCAATCACCCCTCCACTTT. This encodes CASSRVGTGQSPLHF.

This CDR3 is CASSTPEGGPYEQFF. The CDR3 DNA sequence: TGTGCCAGTAGTACTCCGGAGGGGGGGCCTTATGAGCAGTTCTTC. This sequence joins TRBV19 and TRBJ2-1; D is perhaps TRBD2 (7 bases). The CDR3 is 15 residues long. The ends were cut back, 4 bases at V and 8 bases at J, with 18 bases in the middle. Germline assignment: CDR1 LNHDA and CDR2 SQIVND (reference sequence). The full variable domain, its missing parts supplied by reference TRBV19 and TRBJ2-1, is DGGITQSPKYLFRKEGQNVTLSCEQNLNHDAMYWYRQDPGQGLRLIYYSQIVNDFQKGDIAEGYSVSREKKESFPLTVTSAQKNPTAFYLCASSTPEGGPYEQFFGPGTRLTVL.

This clone was counted a single time. The genes are TRBV7-9 and TRBJ2-5; no clear D. The CDR3 spans 16 residues. Trimming took off 0 bases at V and 2 bases at J, with 13 bases between the two ends. CDR1 is SEHNR, CDR2 FQNEAQ, per germline (reference sequence). DNA for the CDR3: TGTGCCAGCAGCTTAGCGGGCGTAGACTCACAAGAGACCCAGTACTTC. Its translation: CASSLAGVDSQETQYF.

The V gene is TRBV6-5, the J gene TRBJ2-7, with a tentative D call TRBD1 (5 bases). V gave up 4 bases and J gave up 2 bases, with 9 bases separating them. The CDR3 is made up of 13 amino acids. CDR1 is MNHEY and CDR2 is SVGAGI in the germline V gene. This CDR3 reads CASSSQVTYEQYF. The CDR3, as DNA: TGTGCCAGCAGTTCACAGGTCACCTACGAGCAGTACTTC.

This clone was recorded once. V and J are TRBV7-9 and TRBJ2-5; 8 positions match TRBD2. In germline, CDR1 is SEHNR, CDR2 FQNEAQ (reference sequence). The V and J ends lost 7 bases and 4 bases, in that order; junction bases with no gene match: 11. The CDR3 runs to 15 residues. The CDR3 DNA is TGTGCCAGCACAAGCAGCGGGGGTGCCTCAGAGACCCAGTACTTC. Translated: CASTSSGGASETQYF.

The chain is built from TRBV6-5 and TRBJ1-1, with a weak D call TRBD1 (5 bases). There are 15 residues in the CDR3. Germline CDR1 is MNHEY and CDR2 is SVGAGI. V was shortened by 6 bases and J by 0 bases, with 14 bases between the two germline ends. As DNA, the CDR3 is TGTGCCAGCAGCTCCACGGGACGGATGAACACTGAAGCTTTCTTT. Its protein is CASSSTGRMNTEAFF.